This T cell receptor (beta chain) was sequenced in a study of shared clonotypes between healthy human individuals. The CDR3 extends over 18 amino acids. The germline CDR1 and CDR2 sequences are MDHEN and SYDVKM. After removal of 5 bases from V and 6 bases from J, the junction contained 17 bases not matched to a gene. Study-wide findings and caveats: Naive subsets typically showed greater estimated richness than memory subsets.

Assay used: immunoSEQ multiplex PCR; TCRdb lists only in-frame clones, some missing. The sample shows hundreds of thousands of clones, more than 70% of them seen only once. This clone came up a few times. Antigen unknown. J is TRBJ2-1 and V is TRBV28; 9 bases are a match to TRBD1. Sequencing was performed on memory CD4+ T cells sorted from blood. Documented subset: CD45RA-negative fraction. This clonotype was sampled from a woman under 40 in good health. This CDR3 is CASSLLTGTGRAANEQFF. The CDR3 region has the DNA TGTGCCAGCAGTCTATTAACCGGGACAGGGAGGGCCGCCAATGAGCAGTTCTTC.